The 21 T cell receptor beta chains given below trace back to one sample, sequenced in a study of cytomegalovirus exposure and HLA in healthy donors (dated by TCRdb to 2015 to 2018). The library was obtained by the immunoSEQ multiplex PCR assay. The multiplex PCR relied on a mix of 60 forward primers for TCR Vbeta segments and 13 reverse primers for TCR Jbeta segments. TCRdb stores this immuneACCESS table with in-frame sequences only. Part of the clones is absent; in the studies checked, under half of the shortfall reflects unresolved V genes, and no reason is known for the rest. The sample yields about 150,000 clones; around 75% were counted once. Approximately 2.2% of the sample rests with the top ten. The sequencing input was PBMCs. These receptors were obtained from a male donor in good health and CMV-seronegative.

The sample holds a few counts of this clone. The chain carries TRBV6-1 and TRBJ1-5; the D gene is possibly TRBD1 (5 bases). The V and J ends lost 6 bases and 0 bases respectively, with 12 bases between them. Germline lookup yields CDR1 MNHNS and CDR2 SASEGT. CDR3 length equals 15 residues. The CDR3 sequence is CASRAGTYSNQPQHF. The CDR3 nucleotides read TGTGCCAGCAGAGCAGGGACTTATAGCAATCAGCCCCAGCATTTT.

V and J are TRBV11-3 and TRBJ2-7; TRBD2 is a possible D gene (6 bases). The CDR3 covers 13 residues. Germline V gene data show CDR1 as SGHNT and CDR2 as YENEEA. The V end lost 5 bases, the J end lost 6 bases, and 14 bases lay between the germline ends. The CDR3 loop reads CASSPEEGGEQYF. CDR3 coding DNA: TGTGCCAGCAGCCCCGAGGAGGGTGGCGAGCAGTACTTC.

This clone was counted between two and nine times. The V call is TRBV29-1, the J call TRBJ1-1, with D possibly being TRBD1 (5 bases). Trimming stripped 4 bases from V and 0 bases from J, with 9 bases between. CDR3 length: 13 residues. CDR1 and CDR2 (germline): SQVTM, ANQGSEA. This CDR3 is CSVAGLMNTEAFF. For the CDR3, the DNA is TGCAGCGTTGCGGGACTGATGAACACTGAAGCTTTCTTT. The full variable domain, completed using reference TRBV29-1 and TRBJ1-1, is SAVISQKPSRDICQRGTSLTIQCQVDSQVTMMFWYRQQPGQSLTLIATANQGSEATYESGFVIDKFPISRPNLTFSTLTVSNMSPEDSSIYLCSVAGLMNTEAFFGQGTRLTVV.

CDR3 nucleotides: TGTGCCACCAGCATGTCATTCAGCGGGGTGGATAATGAGCAGTTCTTC. Residues: CATSMSFSGVDNEQFF. The chain is built from TRBV15 and TRBJ2-1; TRBD2 agrees at 7 bases. V lost 4 bases and J lost 7; bases outside the gene matches: 13. The CDR3 consists of 16 residues. The germline gives CDR1 LNHNV, CDR2 YYDKDF (reference sequence). The full variable domain, in which reference TRBV15 and TRBJ2-1 provide the parts outside the CDR3, is DAMVIQNPRYQVTQFGKPVTLSCSQTLNHNVMYWYQQKSSQAPKLLFHYYDKDFNNEADTPDNFQSRRPNTSFCFLDIRSPGLGDTAMYLCATSMSFSGVDNEQFFGPGTRLTVL.

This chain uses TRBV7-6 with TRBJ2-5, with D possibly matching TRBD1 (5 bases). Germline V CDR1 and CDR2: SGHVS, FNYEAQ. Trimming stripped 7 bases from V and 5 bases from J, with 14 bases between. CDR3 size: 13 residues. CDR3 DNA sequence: TGTGCCAGCACACCAGGGAAACGGGAGACCCAGTACTTC. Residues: CASTPGKRETQYF.

For the CDR3, the DNA is TGTGCCAGCAGCTTAGCCCCCGCCGGGACAGGGGGCCACCTTTATGGCTACACCTTC. Residues: CASSLAPAGTGGHLYGYTF. The rearrangement links TRBV7-6 to TRBJ1-2; 12 bases are a match to TRBD1. CDR3 length: 19 residues. V trimming: 0 bases; J trimming: 5 bases; junction bases outside the gene matches: 13. Germline V gene data show CDR1 as SGHVS and CDR2 as FNYEAQ.

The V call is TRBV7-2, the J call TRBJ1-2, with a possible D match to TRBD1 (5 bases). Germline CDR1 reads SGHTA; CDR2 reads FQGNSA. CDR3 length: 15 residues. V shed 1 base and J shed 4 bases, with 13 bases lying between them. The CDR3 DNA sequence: TGTGCCAGCAGCTTAGTCGGCGGGGGGAGCTATGGCTACACCTTC. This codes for CASSLVGGGSYGYTF.

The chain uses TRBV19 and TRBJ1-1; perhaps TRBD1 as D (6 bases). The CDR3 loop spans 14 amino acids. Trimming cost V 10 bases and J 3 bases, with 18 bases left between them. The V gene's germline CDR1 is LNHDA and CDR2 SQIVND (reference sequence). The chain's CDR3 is CATKQGSDYTEAFF. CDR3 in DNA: TGTGCCACCAAACAGGGCTCCGATTACACTGAAGCTTTCTTT.

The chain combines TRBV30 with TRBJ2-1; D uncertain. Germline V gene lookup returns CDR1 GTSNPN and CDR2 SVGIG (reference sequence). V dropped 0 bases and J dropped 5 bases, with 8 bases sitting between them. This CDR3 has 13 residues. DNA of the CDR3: TGTGCCTGGAGTGTACTGAGAGACAATGAGCAGTTCTTC. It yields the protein CAWSVLRDNEQFF. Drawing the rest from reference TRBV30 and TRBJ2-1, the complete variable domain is SQTIHQWPATLVQPVGSPLSLECTVEGTSNPNLYWYRQAAGRGLQLLFYSVGIGQISSEVPQNLSASRPQDRQFILSSKKLLLSDSGFYLCAWSVLRDNEQFFGPGTRLTVL.

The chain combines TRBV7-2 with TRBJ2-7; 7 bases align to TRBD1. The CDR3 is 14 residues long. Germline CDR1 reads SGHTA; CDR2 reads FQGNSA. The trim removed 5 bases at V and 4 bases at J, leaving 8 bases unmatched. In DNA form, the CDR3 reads TGTGCCAGCAGCGCCTCCGGGACAGTATACGAGCAGTACTTC. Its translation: CASSASGTVYEQYF.

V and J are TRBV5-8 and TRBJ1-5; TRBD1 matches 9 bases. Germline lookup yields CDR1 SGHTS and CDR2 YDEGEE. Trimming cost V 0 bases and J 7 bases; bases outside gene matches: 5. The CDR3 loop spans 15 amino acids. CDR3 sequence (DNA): TGTGCCAGCAGCTTGGGGACAGGGGTTCGGCAGCCCCAGCATTTT. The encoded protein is CASSLGTGVRQPQHF.

The CDR3 is CASSYPGGADNTQYF. The CDR3 DNA reads TGTGCCAGCAGTTACCCTGGTGGTGCAGATAATACGCAGTATTTT. The chain combines TRBV6-6 with TRBJ2-3; no reliable D call. This CDR3 spans 15 amino acids. Germline V gene lookup returns CDR1 MNHNY and CDR2 SVGAGI (reference sequence). Trimming shortened V by 2 bases and J by 7 bases, and 16 bases separated the two germline ends.

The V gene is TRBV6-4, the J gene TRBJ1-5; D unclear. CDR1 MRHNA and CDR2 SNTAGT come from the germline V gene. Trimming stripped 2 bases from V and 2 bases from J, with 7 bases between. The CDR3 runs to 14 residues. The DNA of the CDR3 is TGTGCCAGCAGTGACGAGCAAGGCAATCAGCCCCAGCATTTT. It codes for CASSDEQGNQPQHF.

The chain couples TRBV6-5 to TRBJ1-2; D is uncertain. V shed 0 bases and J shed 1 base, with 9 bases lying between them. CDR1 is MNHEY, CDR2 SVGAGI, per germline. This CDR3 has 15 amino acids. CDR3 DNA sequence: TGTGCCAGCAGTTACTCGATACCGGTTAACTATGGCTACACCTTC. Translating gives CASSYSIPVNYGYTF.

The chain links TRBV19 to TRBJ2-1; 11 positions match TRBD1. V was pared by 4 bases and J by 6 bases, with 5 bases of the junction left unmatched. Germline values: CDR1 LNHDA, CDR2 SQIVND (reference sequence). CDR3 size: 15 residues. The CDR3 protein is CASSTGTGGGNEQFF. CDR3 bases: TGTGCCAGTAGTACCGGGACAGGGGGAGGCAATGAGCAGTTCTTC.

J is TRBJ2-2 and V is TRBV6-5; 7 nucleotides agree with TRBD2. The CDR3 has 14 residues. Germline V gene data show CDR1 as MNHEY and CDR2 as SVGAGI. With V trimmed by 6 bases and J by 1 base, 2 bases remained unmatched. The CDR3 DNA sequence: TGTGCCAGCAGACTAGCGAGGAACACCGGGGAGCTGTTTTTT. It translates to CASRLARNTGELFF.

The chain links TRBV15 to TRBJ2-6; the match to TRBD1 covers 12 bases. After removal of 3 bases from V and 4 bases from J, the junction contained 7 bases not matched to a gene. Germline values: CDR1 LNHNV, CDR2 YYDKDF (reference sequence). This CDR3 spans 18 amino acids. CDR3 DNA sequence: TGTGCCACCAGCAGGCCGGGACAGGGGGCAGGAGGGGCCAACGTCCTGACTTTC. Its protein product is CATSRPGQGAGGANVLTF.

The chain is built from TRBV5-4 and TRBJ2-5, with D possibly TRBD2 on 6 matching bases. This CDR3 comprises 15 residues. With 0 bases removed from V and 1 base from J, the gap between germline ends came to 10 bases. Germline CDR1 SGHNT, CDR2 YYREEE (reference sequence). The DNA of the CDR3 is TGTGCCAGCAGCTTGGGGAGGAGGGGCCAAGAGACCCAGTACTTC. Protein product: CASSLGRRGQETQYF.

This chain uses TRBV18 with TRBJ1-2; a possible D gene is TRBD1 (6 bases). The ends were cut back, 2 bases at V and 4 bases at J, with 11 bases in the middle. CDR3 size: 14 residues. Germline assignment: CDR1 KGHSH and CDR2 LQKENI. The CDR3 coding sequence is TGTGCCAGCTCACCAGGGGGCCTAGCCTATGGCTACACCTTC. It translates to CASSPGGLAYGYTF.

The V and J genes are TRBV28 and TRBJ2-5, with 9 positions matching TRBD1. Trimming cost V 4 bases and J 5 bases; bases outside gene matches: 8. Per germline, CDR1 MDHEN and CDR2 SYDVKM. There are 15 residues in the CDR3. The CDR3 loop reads CASSSPGTGLETQYF. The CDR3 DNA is TGTGCCAGCAGTTCCCCCGGGACAGGGCTGGAGACCCAGTACTTC.

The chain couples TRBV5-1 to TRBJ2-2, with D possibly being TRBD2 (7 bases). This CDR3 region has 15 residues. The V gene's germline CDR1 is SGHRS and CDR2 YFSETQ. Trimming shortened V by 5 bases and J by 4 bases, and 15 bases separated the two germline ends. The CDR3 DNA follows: TGCGCCAGCAGTTTGCAGAGGGGGGGCACCGGGGAGCTGTTTTTT. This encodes CASSLQRGGTGELFF.